One sample yielded the 15 T cell receptor beta chains listed below, sequenced in a study of control samples from healthy donors and cancer patients. Sequencing was performed with immunoSEQ multiplex PCR; in TCRdb, only in-frame clones are kept and a portion is missing. The table includes roughly 120,000 clones, roughly nine tenths detected once. Sequenced: blood. The receptors originated from a woman younger than 35 in good health.

This sequence joins TRBV6-2 or TRBV6-3 and TRBJ2-3; 14 bases match TRBD2. The germline V gene encodes CDR1 MNHEY and CDR2 SVGEGT. Trimming at V came to 6 bases and at J to 3 bases, leaving 8 bases not matched to a gene. This CDR3 has 17 amino acids. CDR3 residues: CASSPFRTSGGTDTQYF. The CDR3 region has the DNA TGTGCCAGCAGCCCCTTCAGGACTAGCGGGGGGACAGATACGCAGTATTTT.

The J gene is TRBJ2-1, the V gene TRBV18, with 10 bases aligning to TRBD1. The CDR3 length is 16 residues. V lost 3 bases to trimming and J lost 7 bases; unmatched junction nucleotides: 9. The germline CDR1 and CDR2 sequences are KGHSH and LQKENI. The CDR3, as DNA: TGTGCCAGCTCACCGCCCGGGACAGGGGCTCGGAATGAGCAGTTCTTC. It codes for CASSPPGTGARNEQFF.

CDR3 sequence: CASSPGGGRETQYF. CDR3 in DNA: TGTGCCAGCTCACCAGGGGGCGGGAGAGAGACCCAGTACTTC. The chain uses TRBV18 and TRBJ2-5; perhaps TRBD2 as D (7 bases). V lost 2 bases to trimming and J lost 4 bases, with 11 bases between them. This CDR3 is 14 amino acids long. The germline V gene has CDR1 KGHSH and CDR2 LQKENI. Full variable domain (rest looked up from reference TRBV18 and TRBJ2-5): NAGVMQNPRHLVRRRGQEARLRCSPMKGHSHVYWYRQLPEEGLKFMVYLQKENIIDESGMPKERFSAEFPKEGPSILRIQQVVRGDSAAYFCASSPGGGRETQYFGPGTRLLVL.

This rearrangement joins TRBV5-6 to TRBJ2-7; the D gene is possibly TRBD2 (5 bases). Germline CDR1 SGHDT, CDR2 YYEEEE. This CDR3 region has 12 residues. V lost 2 bases to trimming and J lost 3 bases, with 6 bases between them. The CDR3 loop reads CASSFGVYEQYF. The CDR3 nucleotides read TGTGCCAGCAGCTTCGGGGTCTACGAGCAGTACTTC. Variable domain in full (rest from reference TRBV5-6 and TRBJ2-7): DAGVTQSPTHLIKTRGQQVTLRCSPKSGHDTVSWYQQALGQGPQFIFQYYEEEERQRGNFPDRFSGHQFPNYSSELNVNALLLGDSALYLCASSFGVYEQYFGPGTRLTVT.

This clone showed up just once. The V and J genes are TRBV5-1 and TRBJ1-2; TRBD1 might be the D (5 bases). This CDR3 region has 14 residues. V shed 5 bases and J shed 2 bases, with 13 bases lying between them. Germline-derived CDR1 and CDR2 are SGHRS and YFSETQ. CDR3 protein: CASSVSQGNYGYTF. The CDR3 DNA reads TGCGCCAGCAGTGTCAGCCAGGGAAACTATGGCTACACCTTC.

This chain joins TRBV4-3 and TRBJ1-6; D call uncertain. Germline-derived CDR1 and CDR2 are LGHNA and YSLEER. V lost 4 bases and J lost 13, with 14 bases in between. CDR3 length equals 13 residues. CDR3 nucleotide sequence: TGCGCCAGCAGCCTTTCCGAATCGGGTCCCCTCCACTTT. This translates into CASSLSESGPLHF.

This clone was seen only a few times. The chain employs TRBV20-1 and TRBJ1-6, with D unclear. Trimming pared 3 bases from V and 6 bases from J, leaving 15 bases between. This CDR3 has 15 residues. The germline V gene has CDR1 DFQATT and CDR2 SNEGSKA (reference sequence). The CDR3 protein is CSASRHGETNSPLHF. CDR3 bases: TGCAGTGCTAGTAGGCACGGCGAGACTAATTCACCCCTCCACTTT.

The chain is built from TRBV13 and TRBJ2-3; 7 bases fit TRBD2. Germline CDR1 and CDR2: PRHDT and FYEKMQ (reference sequence). The CDR3 extends over 14 amino acids. V gave up 7 bases and J gave up 6 bases; unmatched junction bases: 10. This CDR3 reads CASKPTTGGDTQYF. In DNA, the CDR3 is TGTGCCAGCAAGCCGACTACCGGGGGGGATACGCAGTATTTT.

V is TRBV7-3 and J is TRBJ2-2; D ambiguous. CDR1 and CDR2 from the germline V gene are SGHTA and FQGTGA. V was clipped by 5 bases and J by 6 bases, with 10 bases between them. The CDR3 loop spans 13 amino acids. DNA for the CDR3: TGTGCCAGCAGCCTCCTGGGGTCCGGGGAGCTGTTTTTT. Translating it yields CASSLLGSGELFF.

In this sample, this clone turned up once. The chain joins TRBV7-2 to TRBJ2-7; TRBD2 is a possible D gene (6 bases). Germline V gives CDR1 SGHTA, CDR2 FQGNSA. Trimming left V 3 bases short and J 1 base short, with 10 bases between. The CDR3 extends over 14 amino acids. The CDR3 coding sequence is TGTGCCAGCAGCTTTACGCGGGATTCCTACGAGCAGTACTTC. This gives the protein CASSFTRDSYEQYF.

This CDR3 reads CASSSGVSTTDTQYF. The CDR3 nucleotides are TGTGCCAGCAGCTCCGGCGTTTCTACAACAGATACGCAGTATTTT. The V and J genes are TRBV7-7 and TRBJ2-3, with no clear D. CDR1 SSHAT and CDR2 FNYEAQ come from the germline V gene (reference sequence). The V end lost 4 bases, the J end lost 3 bases, and 14 bases lay between the germline ends. This CDR3 has 15 amino acids.

V and J are TRBV14 and TRBJ2-7, with a possible D match to TRBD1 (5 bases). CDR3 size: 13 residues. V was shortened by 3 bases and J by 5 bases, with 11 bases between the two germline ends. Germline loops: CDR1 SGHDN, CDR2 FVKESK. CDR3 sequence reads: CASSQITGDEQYF. DNA of the CDR3: TGTGCCAGCAGCCAGATAACAGGTGACGAGCAGTACTTC.

The chain joins TRBV27 to TRBJ1-4; 7 nucleotides line up with TRBD1. CDR1 is MNHEY, CDR2 SMNVEV, per germline (reference sequence). After removal of 10 bases from V and 5 bases from J, the junction contained 7 bases not matched to a gene. The CDR3 is 13 amino acids. CDR3 region: CATWDSTNEKLFF. Written as DNA, the CDR3 is TGTGCCACCTGGGACAGCACGAATGAAAAACTGTTTTTT.

The V gene is TRBV2, the J gene TRBJ1-5; D is unresolved. The CDR3 is 13 amino acids. Between the trimmed V and J ends, which lost 5 bases and 5 bases, there was a span of 10 bases. Per the germline V gene, CDR1 is SNHLY and CDR2 is FYNNEI. The CDR3 reads CASSSDGYQPQHF. DNA for the CDR3: TGTGCCAGCAGTTCCGACGGATATCAGCCCCAGCATTTT.

This clone was observed at least ten times. The rearrangement uses TRBV5-4 and TRBJ2-2; 8 bases match TRBD1. This CDR3 is built from 16 residues. From germline, CDR1 is SGHNT and CDR2 YYREEE (reference sequence). V was clipped by 4 bases and J by 2 bases; unmatched bases: 7. The DNA for the CDR3 is TGTGCCAGCAGCGTACCCGGGACAGGAAACACCGGGGAGCTGTTTTTT. Translated: CASSVPGTGNTGELFF.